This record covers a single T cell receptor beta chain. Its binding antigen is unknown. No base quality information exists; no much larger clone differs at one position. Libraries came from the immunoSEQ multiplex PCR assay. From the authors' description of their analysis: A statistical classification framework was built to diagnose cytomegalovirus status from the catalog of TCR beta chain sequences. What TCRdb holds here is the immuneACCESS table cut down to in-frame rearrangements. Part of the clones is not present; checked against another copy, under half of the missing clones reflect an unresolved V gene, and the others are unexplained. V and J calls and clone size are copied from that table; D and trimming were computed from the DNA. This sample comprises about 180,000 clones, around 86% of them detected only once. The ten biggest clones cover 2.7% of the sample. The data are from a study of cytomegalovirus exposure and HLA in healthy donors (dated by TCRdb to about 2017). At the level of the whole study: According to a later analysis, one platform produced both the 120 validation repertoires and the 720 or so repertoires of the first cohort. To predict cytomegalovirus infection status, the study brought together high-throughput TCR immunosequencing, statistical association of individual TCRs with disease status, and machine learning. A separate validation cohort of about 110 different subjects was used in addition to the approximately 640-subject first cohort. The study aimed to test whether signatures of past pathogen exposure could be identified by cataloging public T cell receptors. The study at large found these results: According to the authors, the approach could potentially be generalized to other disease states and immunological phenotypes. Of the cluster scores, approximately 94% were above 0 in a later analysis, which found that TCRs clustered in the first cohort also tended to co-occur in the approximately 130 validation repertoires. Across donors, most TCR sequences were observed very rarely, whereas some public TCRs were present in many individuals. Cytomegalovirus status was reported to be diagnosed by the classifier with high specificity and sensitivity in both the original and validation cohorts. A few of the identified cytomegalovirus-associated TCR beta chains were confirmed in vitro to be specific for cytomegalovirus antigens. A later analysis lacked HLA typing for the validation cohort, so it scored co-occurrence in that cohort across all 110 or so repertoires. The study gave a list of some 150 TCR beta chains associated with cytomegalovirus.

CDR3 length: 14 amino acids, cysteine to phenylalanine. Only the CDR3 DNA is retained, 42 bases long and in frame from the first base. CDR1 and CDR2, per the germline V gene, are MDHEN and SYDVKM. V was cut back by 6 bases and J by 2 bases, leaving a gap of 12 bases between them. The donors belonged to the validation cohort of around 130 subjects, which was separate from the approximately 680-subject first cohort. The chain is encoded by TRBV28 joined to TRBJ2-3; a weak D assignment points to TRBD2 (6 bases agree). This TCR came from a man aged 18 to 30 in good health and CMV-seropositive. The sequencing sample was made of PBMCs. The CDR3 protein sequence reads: CASRGAGHTDTQYF. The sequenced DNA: TGTGCCAGCAGAGGAGCGGGTCACACAGATACGCAGTATTTT.